This is a list of T cell receptor beta chains from one sample in a study of T cell changes during pregnancy in multiple sclerosis. Profiled with immunoSEQ multiplex PCR; TCRdb holds only in-frame clones, not every one. The table includes about 58,000 clones, under 95% detected once. Sequenced material: CD4+ T cells from peripheral blood mononuclear cells, taken after pregnancy. Every receptor here comes from a female donor in good health, enrolled as a control in a pregnancy study. The CDR3 runs from the conserved cysteine through the conserved F or W. Fields, in order: V gene, D gene, J gene, clone size, CDR3 DNA, CDR3 protein. D genes are given only for firm matches. Size is stated for part of the rows, as once, few or many counts, or as a class when the clone is expanded.

v_call: TRBV7-2; d_call: .; j_call: TRBJ1-2; clone_size: .; cdr3_nt: TGTGCCAGCAGCTCCTCAATCAGGGGAACTAACTATGGCTACACCTTC; cdr3_aa: CASSSSIRGTNYGYTF
v_call: TRBV10-3; d_call: TRBD2; j_call: TRBJ2-7; clone_size: .; cdr3_nt: TGTGCCATCAGTGAGTCTCTTTGGGGCGGGGGGGCCTACGAGCAGTACTTC; cdr3_aa: CAISESLWGGGAYEQYF
v_call: TRBV4-1; d_call: TRBD1; j_call: TRBJ2-7; clone_size: .; cdr3_nt: TGCGCCAGCAGCCAGGACGGACAGGGAGGCTACGAGCAGTACTTC; cdr3_aa: CASSQDGQGGYEQYF
v_call: TRBV7-2; d_call: .; j_call: TRBJ2-3; clone_size: once; cdr3_nt: TGTGCCAGCAGCACGCGAAGTGGAGATACGCAGTATTTT; cdr3_aa: CASSTRSGDTQYF
v_call: TRBV5-1; d_call: TRBD2; j_call: TRBJ2-2; clone_size: .; cdr3_nt: TGCGCCAGCAGCTTGACTAGCGGGGCCGGGGAGCTGTTTTTT; cdr3_aa: CASSLTSGAGELFF
v_call: TRBV10-3; d_call: .; j_call: TRBJ2-1; clone_size: .; cdr3_nt: TGTGCCATCAGTGATAGGGGGGGGGTAAACAATGAGCAGTTCTTC; cdr3_aa: CAISDRGGVNNEQFF
v_call: TRBV11-3; d_call: .; j_call: TRBJ1-5; clone_size: .; cdr3_nt: TGTGCCAGCAGCCCGGACACCAATCAGCCCCAGCATTTT; cdr3_aa: CASSPDTNQPQHF
v_call: TRBV11-3; d_call: .; j_call: TRBJ1-2; clone_size: .; cdr3_nt: TGTGCCAGCAGCCTCGATAGGACAGATATCTATGGCTACACCTTC; cdr3_aa: CASSLDRTDIYGYTF
v_call: TRBV5-1; d_call: .; j_call: TRBJ1-5; clone_size: .; cdr3_nt: TGCGCCAGCAGCCGAACAGGGAGTTCCAATCAGCCCCAGCATTTT; cdr3_aa: CASSRTGSSNQPQHF
v_call: TRBV6-6; d_call: TRBD1; j_call: TRBJ1-3; clone_size: .; cdr3_nt: TGTGCCAGCAGGTTAACAGGGGAGGTATCTGGAAACACCATATATTTT; cdr3_aa: CASRLTGEVSGNTIYF
v_call: TRBV6-5; d_call: .; j_call: TRBJ2-7; clone_size: .; cdr3_nt: TGTGCCAGCAGCAGGGGACCCCTATACGAGCAGTACTTC; cdr3_aa: CASSRGPLYEQYF
v_call: TRBV7-3; d_call: .; j_call: TRBJ2-1; clone_size: .; cdr3_nt: TGTGCCAGCAGTATCCGGGGGGCCCCCTACAATGAGCAGTTCTTC; cdr3_aa: CASSIRGAPYNEQFF
v_call: TRBV6-1; d_call: TRBD1; j_call: TRBJ1-2; clone_size: .; cdr3_nt: TGTGCCAGCAGTGAATACAGGGGCATAAACTATGGCTACACCTTC; cdr3_aa: CASSEYRGINYGYTF
v_call: TRBV10-3; d_call: .; j_call: TRBJ2-5; clone_size: .; cdr3_nt: TGTGCCATCAGTGAGTCTGCGAGGCAGCAAGAGACCCAGTACTTC; cdr3_aa: CAISESARQQETQYF
v_call: TRBV5-4; d_call: .; j_call: TRBJ1-1; clone_size: .; cdr3_nt: TGTGCCAGCAGCCCCCGGCCTCAGGACACTGAAGCTTTCTTT; cdr3_aa: CASSPRPQDTEAFF
v_call: TRBV2; d_call: TRBD1; j_call: TRBJ1-2; clone_size: .; cdr3_nt: TGTGCCACCTCGACAGGGACTAACTATGGCTACACCTTC; cdr3_aa: CATSTGTNYGYTF
v_call: TRBV5-1; d_call: TRBD1; j_call: TRBJ2-5; clone_size: .; cdr3_nt: TGCGCCAGCAGCGCCACAGGGGGCTTAAAAGAGACCCAGTACTTC; cdr3_aa: CASSATGGLKETQYF
v_call: TRBV6-4; d_call: TRBD1; j_call: TRBJ2-2; clone_size: .; cdr3_nt: TGTGCCAGCAGAAAACAGGGGGCTTCGAACACCGGGGAGCTGTTTTTT; cdr3_aa: CASRKQGASNTGELFF
v_call: TRBV7-2; d_call: .; j_call: TRBJ2-7; clone_size: .; cdr3_nt: TGTGCCAGCAGCTTGGTGGCAGTCAATTACGAGCAGTACTTC; cdr3_aa: CASSLVAVNYEQYF
v_call: TRBV4-3; d_call: TRBD1; j_call: TRBJ1-1; clone_size: .; cdr3_nt: TGCGCCAGCAGCCAGACGCAGGGGGCACGCACTGAAGCTTTCTTT; cdr3_aa: CASSQTQGARTEAFF
v_call: TRBV4-3; d_call: TRBD1; j_call: TRBJ1-4; clone_size: .; cdr3_nt: TGCGCCAGCAGCCAACAGGGGGCAACTAATGAAAAACTGTTTTTT; cdr3_aa: CASSQQGATNEKLFF
v_call: TRBV15; d_call: TRBD2; j_call: TRBJ2-3; clone_size: .; cdr3_nt: TGTGCCACCAGCAGAGTTCCTAGGACTAGCGGGGTTTCTAGCACAGATACGCAGTATTTT; cdr3_aa: CATSRVPRTSGVSSTDTQYF
v_call: TRBV6-5; d_call: .; j_call: TRBJ2-2; clone_size: .; cdr3_nt: TGTGCCAGCAGTTACTCGAGGGACACCGGGGAGCTGTTTTTT; cdr3_aa: CASSYSRDTGELFF
v_call: TRBV7-9; d_call: .; j_call: TRBJ2-7; clone_size: .; cdr3_nt: TGTGCCAGCAGCCCGACGGAGGATGACGAGCAGTACTTC; cdr3_aa: CASSPTEDDEQYF
v_call: TRBV19; d_call: TRBD2; j_call: TRBJ2-1; clone_size: once; cdr3_nt: TGTGCCAGCCTCTTGAGAGCGGGGGTTAGAAATGAGCAGTTCTTC; cdr3_aa: CASLLRAGVRNEQFF
v_call: TRBV2; d_call: .; j_call: TRBJ2-2; clone_size: once; cdr3_nt: TGTGCCAGCAGACTAGCTCCGGCGGGCGGGGAGCTGTTTTTT; cdr3_aa: CASRLAPAGGELFF
v_call: TRBV7-9; d_call: TRBD1; j_call: TRBJ2-7; clone_size: once; cdr3_nt: TGTGCCAGCAGCACCCTACCTTTGACAGGGCAACTCTCCGAGCAGTACTTC; cdr3_aa: CASSTLPLTGQLSEQYF
v_call: TRBV6-5; d_call: .; j_call: TRBJ1-5; clone_size: .; cdr3_nt: TGTGCCAGCAGTTACTCGAGTCAGGGAAAGGGTCAGCCCCAGCATTTT; cdr3_aa: CASSYSSQGKGQPQHF
v_call: TRBV5-1; d_call: TRBD1; j_call: TRBJ1-4; clone_size: .; cdr3_nt: TGCGCCAGCAGCTCTCTGTGGGTGGGACAGCACGATGAAAAACTGTTTTTT; cdr3_aa: CASSSLWVGQHDEKLFF
v_call: TRBV23-1; d_call: TRBD1; j_call: TRBJ2-7; clone_size: .; cdr3_nt: TGCGCCAGCAGTCAATCGAAAACTCCCCCCTTGACAGGGTCCTACGAGCAGTACTTC; cdr3_aa: CASSQSKTPPLTGSYEQYF
v_call: TRBV6-5; d_call: .; j_call: TRBJ2-6; clone_size: .; cdr3_nt: TGTGCCAGCAGTTACGACTCAGGGTCTGGGGCCAACGTCCTGACTTTC; cdr3_aa: CASSYDSGSGANVLTF
v_call: TRBV5-4; d_call: TRBD1; j_call: TRBJ2-7; clone_size: once; cdr3_nt: TGTGCCAGCAGCAGATTTGCGGGACAGGGCTACGAGCAGTACTTC; cdr3_aa: CASSRFAGQGYEQYF
v_call: TRBV2; d_call: .; j_call: TRBJ1-2; clone_size: .; cdr3_nt: TGTGCCAGCAGGGTTAGAGATGGCTACACCTTC; cdr3_aa: CASRVRDGYTF
v_call: TRBV7-2; d_call: .; j_call: TRBJ2-7; clone_size: .; cdr3_nt: TGTGCCAGCAGCACGAGGGGGGGCCAATACGAGCAGTACTTC; cdr3_aa: CASSTRGGQYEQYF
v_call: TRBV2; d_call: .; j_call: TRBJ1-5; clone_size: once; cdr3_nt: TGTGCCAGCAGTGAAGCGGAGGTTAGCAATCAGCCCCAGCATTTT; cdr3_aa: CASSEAEVSNQPQHF
v_call: TRBV5-1; d_call: TRBD1; j_call: TRBJ2-5; clone_size: .; cdr3_nt: TGCGCCAGCAGCTATGGGACAGGGGGACAAGAGACCCAGTACTTC; cdr3_aa: CASSYGTGGQETQYF
v_call: TRBV5-6; d_call: .; j_call: TRBJ1-1; clone_size: .; cdr3_nt: TGTGCCAGCAGCTTTTTTGTCTCTCGCCCTTCTTACATGAACACTGAAGCTTTCTTT; cdr3_aa: CASSFFVSRPSYMNTEAFF
v_call: TRBV5-1; d_call: .; j_call: TRBJ1-5; clone_size: .; cdr3_nt: TGCGCCAACGCTAGAGGGTTCAAGCAGCCCCAGCATTTT; cdr3_aa: CANARGFKQPQHF
v_call: TRBV2; d_call: TRBD2; j_call: TRBJ2-3; clone_size: .; cdr3_nt: TGTGCCAGCAGGCGGGGGGGACTAGCGGGGGTAGATACGCAGTATTTT; cdr3_aa: CASRRGGLAGVDTQYF
v_call: TRBV11-3; d_call: TRBD2; j_call: TRBJ2-7; clone_size: .; cdr3_nt: TGTGCCAGCAGCCTGGGACTAGCCTACGAGCAGTACTTC; cdr3_aa: CASSLGLAYEQYF
v_call: TRBV6-5; d_call: TRBD1; j_call: TRBJ1-4; clone_size: .; cdr3_nt: TGTGCCAGCAGCTACCGGGACAGGGGTGAAAAACTGTTTTTT; cdr3_aa: CASSYRDRGEKLFF
v_call: TRBV5-1; d_call: TRBD1; j_call: TRBJ1-4; clone_size: many; cdr3_nt: TGCGCCAGCAGCTTGGTTGGGACAGGGGTGACTAATGAAAAACTGTTTTTT; cdr3_aa: CASSLVGTGVTNEKLFF
v_call: TRBV11-3; d_call: .; j_call: TRBJ1-1; clone_size: once; cdr3_nt: TGTGCCAGCAGCCAACAGAGATTGAACACTGAAGCTTTCTTT; cdr3_aa: CASSQQRLNTEAFF
v_call: TRBV10-3; d_call: .; j_call: TRBJ2-2; clone_size: .; cdr3_nt: TGTGCCATCAGTGGCAGGGGTACCGGGGAGCTGTTTTTT; cdr3_aa: CAISGRGTGELFF
v_call: TRBV6-1; d_call: TRBD1; j_call: TRBJ1-2; clone_size: .; cdr3_nt: TGTGCCAGCAGTGAAGCAAGGGACAGGGACTATGGCTACACCTTC; cdr3_aa: CASSEARDRDYGYTF